This is a list of T cell receptor beta chains from one sample in a study of blood T cell repertoires in COVID-19. Using immunoSEQ multiplex PCR, the repertoire was profiled, and TCRdb retains in-frame clones only, with some absent. Of 90,000 to 120,000 clones in the sample, 70% to 90% were seen once. The sample was peripheral blood. These receptors originate from a man in his forties with active or convalescent COVID-19. Both conserved end residues are part of each CDR3. Each record gives: J gene, clone size, V gene, D gene, CDR3 protein, CDR3 DNA. A D gene is named only where the DNA matches it firmly. Size values are once, few and many counts, or a class for expanded clones, and some rows have none.

TRBJ2-3 | - | TRBV7-2 | TRBD2 | CASRQSSGSGTDTQYF | TGTGCCAGCAGACAATCTAGCGGGTCGGGCACAGATACGCAGTATTTT
TRBJ2-7 | - | TRBV3-1/TRBV3-2 | - | CASSQAGDPIGRQYF | TGTGCCAGCAGCCAAGCGGGGGACCCAATCGGCCGGCAGTACTTC
TRBJ1-4 | - | TRBV30 | - | CAWSLTGSVEKLFF | TGTGCCTGGAGTTTAACAGGGTCTGTGGAAAAACTGTTTTTT
TRBJ2-2 | - | TRBV28 | - | CASIGHPNTGELFF | TGTGCCAGCATTGGGCACCCAAACACCGGGGAGCTGTTTTTT
TRBJ2-3 | - | TRBV5-1 | TRBD1 | CASSLGDRDRTDTQYF | TGCGCCAGCAGCTTGGGTGACAGGGACCGAACAGATACGCAGTATTTT
TRBJ1-1 | - | TRBV2 | - | CASRGPGPEAFF | TGTGCCAGCAGGGGCCCAGGGCCTGAAGCTTTCTTT
TRBJ2-1 | - | TRBV18 | - | CASSPLGGTYNEQFF | TGTGCCAGCTCTCCATTGGGAGGAACCTACAATGAGCAGTTCTTC
TRBJ1-3 | - | TRBV19 | - | CASRPTGYSGNTIYF | TGTGCCAGTAGGCCGACAGGCTACAGTGGAAACACCATATATTTT
TRBJ1-2 | - | TRBV9 | - | CASSVGGIGHYGYTF | TGTGCCAGCAGCGTAGGAGGGATCGGGCACTATGGCTACACCTTC
TRBJ2-7 | once | TRBV27 | - | CASSYQRSSYEQYF | TGTGCCAGCAGTTACCAGCGGAGCTCCTACGAGCAGTACTTC
TRBJ1-6 | - | TRBV5-1 | - | CASTDTNSPLHF | TGCGCCAGCACGGACACGAATTCACCCCTCCACTTT
TRBJ1-3 | - | TRBV20-1 | - | CSASPRGNTIYF | TGCAGTGCTAGTCCCCGTGGAAACACCATATATTTT